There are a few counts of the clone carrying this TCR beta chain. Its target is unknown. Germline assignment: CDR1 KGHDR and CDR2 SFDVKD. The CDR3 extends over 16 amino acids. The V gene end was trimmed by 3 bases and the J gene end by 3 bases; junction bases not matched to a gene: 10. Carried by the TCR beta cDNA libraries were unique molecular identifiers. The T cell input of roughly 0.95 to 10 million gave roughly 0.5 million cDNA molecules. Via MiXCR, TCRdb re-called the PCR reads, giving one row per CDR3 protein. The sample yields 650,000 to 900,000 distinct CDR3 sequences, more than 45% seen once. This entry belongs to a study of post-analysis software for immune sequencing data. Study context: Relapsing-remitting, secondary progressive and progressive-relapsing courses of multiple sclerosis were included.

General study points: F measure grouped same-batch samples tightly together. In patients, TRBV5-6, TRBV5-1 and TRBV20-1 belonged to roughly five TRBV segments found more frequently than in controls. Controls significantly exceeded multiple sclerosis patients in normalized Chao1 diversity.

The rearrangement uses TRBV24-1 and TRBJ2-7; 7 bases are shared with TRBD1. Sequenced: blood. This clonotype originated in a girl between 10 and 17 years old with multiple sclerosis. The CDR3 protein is CATSDTDRQCDYEQYF. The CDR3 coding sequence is TGTGCCACCAGTGATACGGACAGGCAGTGTGACTACGAGCAGTACTTC.